This TCR beta chain was sequenced in a study of T cell changes during pregnancy in multiple sclerosis. V was clipped by 6 bases and J by 2 bases, with 14 bases between them. The CDR3 contains 14 residues. Germline V gene lookup returns CDR1 LNHDA and CDR2 SQIVND (reference sequence). This clone was detected only once. The assay was immunoSEQ multiplex PCR, and TCRdb's table has in-frame clones only and misses some. The data hold approximately 100,000 clones, with roughly 89% observed a single time. The chain is built from TRBV19 and TRBJ2-7, with D tentatively TRBD1 (5 bases). The receptor's source is a female donor with multiple sclerosis, enrolled in a pregnancy study. Sequencing was performed on peripheral blood, taken before pregnancy. CDR3 protein: CASSQLGAAYEQYF. Here the CDR3 DNA reads TGTGCCAGTAGCCAACTTGGGGCAGCCTACGAGCAGTACTTC.